This is a list of T cell receptor beta chains from one sample in a study of spatial heterogeneity in lung cancer. TCRdb recomputed calls from the 5' RACE reads with MiXCR, one row per CDR3 protein. The sample gives tens of thousands of distinct CDR3 sequences, over 9.5% of which show up once; about 41% is in the top ten. The material was PBMCs, obtained at surgery. The receptors shown here come from a male donor with early-stage non-small cell lung cancer. The CDR3 runs from the conserved cysteine through the conserved F or W. A D gene is named only where the DNA matches it firmly. Size is omitted from some rows. Given values are once, few, many or a class for expanded clones.

v_call: TRBV15; j_call: TRBJ2-7; d_call: TRBD1; clone_size: .; cdr3_aa: CATSGGTGDSYEQYF; cdr3_nt: TGTGCCACCAGCGGGGGGACAGGGGACTCCTACGAGCAGTACTTC
v_call: TRBV20-1; j_call: TRBJ1-3; d_call: .; clone_size: once; cdr3_aa: CSARVGRTAGNTIYF; cdr3_nt: TGCAGTGCTAGAGTTGGGAGGACCGCTGGAAACACCATATATTTT
v_call: TRBV4-3; j_call: TRBJ1-4; d_call: .; clone_size: few; cdr3_aa: CASSQEFSVGGSEKLFF; cdr3_nt: TGCGCCAGCAGCCAAGAGTTTTCGGTCGGGGGATCGGAAAAACTGTTTTTT
v_call: TRBV7-8; j_call: TRBJ1-6; d_call: TRBD1; clone_size: many; cdr3_aa: CASSLARTGKEDSPLHF; cdr3_nt: TGTGCCAGCAGCTTAGCCCGGACAGGGAAAGAAGATTCACCCCTCCACTTT
v_call: TRBV12-3/TRBV12-4; j_call: TRBJ1-6; d_call: TRBD1; clone_size: .; cdr3_aa: CASSSDRGLSPLHF; cdr3_nt: TGTGCCAGCAGTAGCGACAGGGGGCTTTCACCCCTCCACTTT
v_call: TRBV2; j_call: TRBJ2-2; d_call: TRBD1; clone_size: many; cdr3_aa: CASRGRGQGYTGELFF; cdr3_nt: TGTGCCAGCAGGGGCCGAGGACAGGGATACACCGGGGAGCTGTTTTTT
v_call: TRBV7-9; j_call: TRBJ1-6; d_call: .; clone_size: many; cdr3_aa: CASSLLFGDSPLHF; cdr3_nt: TGTGCCAGCAGCTTACTGTTTGGGGATTCACCCCTCCACTTT
v_call: TRBV20-1; j_call: TRBJ1-5; d_call: TRBD1; clone_size: few; cdr3_aa: CSAKTGSRSPQHF; cdr3_nt: TGCAGTGCAAAGACAGGGTCAAGATCGCCCCAGCATTTT
v_call: TRBV28; j_call: TRBJ2-5; d_call: TRBD1; clone_size: .; cdr3_aa: CASTTQGAETQYF; cdr3_nt: TGTGCCAGCACCACGCAGGGGGCAGAGACCCAGTACTTC
v_call: TRBV20-1; j_call: TRBJ2-3; d_call: .; clone_size: .; cdr3_aa: CSFVSTDTQYF; cdr3_nt: TGCAGTTTCGTTAGCACAGATACGCAGTATTTT
v_call: TRBV27; j_call: TRBJ2-3; d_call: .; clone_size: .; cdr3_aa: CASSFRAGYTDTQYF; cdr3_nt: TGTGCCAGCAGTTTCCGGGCAGGGTACACAGATACGCAGTATTTT
v_call: TRBV6-6; j_call: TRBJ2-3; d_call: TRBD2; clone_size: few; cdr3_aa: CASGPGGPDTQYF; cdr3_nt: TGTGCCAGCGGACCGGGGGGGCCGGATACGCAGTATTTT
v_call: TRBV28; j_call: TRBJ2-7; d_call: .; clone_size: many; cdr3_aa: CASSLPSYEQYF; cdr3_nt: TGTGCCAGCAGTTTACCCTCCTACGAGCAGTACTTC
v_call: TRBV20-1; j_call: TRBJ2-1; d_call: .; clone_size: few; cdr3_aa: CSANNRRSSYNEQFF; cdr3_nt: TGCAGTGCCAATAACCGGCGGAGCTCCTACAATGAGCAGTTCTTC
v_call: TRBV6-2/TRBV6-3; j_call: TRBJ2-2; d_call: TRBD2; clone_size: few; cdr3_aa: CASRKKLAGETGELFF; cdr3_nt: TGTGCCAGCAGGAAAAAACTAGCGGGCGAGACCGGGGAGCTGTTTTTT
v_call: TRBV27; j_call: TRBJ2-1; d_call: .; clone_size: .; cdr3_aa: CASSWTGKQFF; cdr3_nt: TGTGCCAGCAGTTGGACGGGGAAGCAGTTCTTC
v_call: TRBV12-3/TRBV12-4; j_call: TRBJ2-7; d_call: TRBD1; clone_size: few; cdr3_aa: CASSFGQGGYEQYF; cdr3_nt: TGTGCCAGCAGTTTCGGACAGGGAGGTTACGAGCAGTACTTC
v_call: TRBV15; j_call: TRBJ2-3; d_call: .; clone_size: few; cdr3_aa: CATSRAPTDTQYF; cdr3_nt: TGTGCCACCAGCAGAGCTCCCACAGATACGCAGTATTTT
v_call: TRBV11-2; j_call: TRBJ2-1; d_call: .; clone_size: .; cdr3_aa: CASSQNRKSYNEQFF; cdr3_nt: TGTGCCAGCAGCCAAAATAGAAAGTCCTACAATGAGCAGTTCTTC
v_call: TRBV4-3; j_call: TRBJ2-7; d_call: .; clone_size: many; cdr3_aa: CASSQDRVGLYERYF; cdr3_nt: TGCGCCAGCAGCCAAGATAGAGTGGGACTCTACGAGCGGTACTTC
v_call: TRBV6-5; j_call: TRBJ2-5; d_call: TRBD2; clone_size: .; cdr3_aa: CASSKHLASGSQETQYF; cdr3_nt: TGTGCCAGCAGCAAACATCTCGCTAGCGGGAGCCAAGAGACCCAGTACTTC
v_call: TRBV4-1; j_call: TRBJ2-5; d_call: TRBD1; clone_size: .; cdr3_aa: CASSRTGTGSETQYF; cdr3_nt: TGCGCCAGCAGCCGGACAGGGACAGGGAGTGAGACCCAGTACTTC
v_call: TRBV20-1; j_call: TRBJ2-3; d_call: .; clone_size: few; cdr3_aa: CSARAGGRISTDTQYF; cdr3_nt: TGCAGTGCTAGAGCCGGTGGCAGGATTAGCACAGATACGCAGTATTTT
v_call: TRBV11-1; j_call: TRBJ2-5; d_call: .; clone_size: .; cdr3_aa: CASSLGTAETQYF; cdr3_nt: TGTGCCAGCAGCTTAGGGACCGCGGAGACCCAGTACTTC
v_call: TRBV12-3/TRBV12-4; j_call: TRBJ2-7; d_call: .; clone_size: few; cdr3_aa: CASSLNRDINEQYF; cdr3_nt: TGTGCCAGCAGTTTGAACAGGGATATTAACGAGCAGTACTTC
v_call: TRBV6-6; j_call: TRBJ2-5; d_call: .; clone_size: few; cdr3_aa: CASSNNGETQYF; cdr3_nt: TGTGCCAGCAGTAATAACGGGGAGACCCAGTACTTC
v_call: TRBV27; j_call: TRBJ2-4; d_call: .; clone_size: many; cdr3_aa: CASSLRDLRDIQYF; cdr3_nt: TGTGCCAGCAGTTTAAGGGACCTGAGGGACATTCAGTACTTC
v_call: TRBV7-2; j_call: TRBJ2-2; d_call: TRBD2; clone_size: few; cdr3_aa: CASSPPTSGGTGELFF; cdr3_nt: TGTGCCAGCAGCCCCCCGACTAGCGGGGGCACCGGGGAGCTGTTTTTT
v_call: TRBV7-8; j_call: TRBJ2-5; d_call: .; clone_size: .; cdr3_aa: CASSADRLYQETQYF; cdr3_nt: TGTGCCAGCAGCGCGGACAGACTGTACCAAGAGACCCAGTACTTC
v_call: TRBV18; j_call: TRBJ2-1; d_call: .; clone_size: .; cdr3_aa: CASSLEEGTGQFF; cdr3_nt: TGTGCCAGCTCACTAGAGGAAGGGACCGGGCAGTTCTTC
v_call: TRBV28; j_call: TRBJ2-3; d_call: .; clone_size: few; cdr3_aa: CASSRRSGVTDTQYF; cdr3_nt: TGTGCCAGCAGTCGGAGATCAGGGGTTACAGATACGCAGTATTTT
v_call: TRBV7-2; j_call: TRBJ1-6; d_call: .; clone_size: few; cdr3_aa: CASSDAPQGPDSPLHF; cdr3_nt: TGTGCCAGCAGCGACGCCCCACAGGGTCCGGATTCACCCCTCCACTTT
v_call: TRBV18; j_call: TRBJ2-5; d_call: TRBD2; clone_size: few; cdr3_aa: CASEMAGEAQYF; cdr3_nt: TGTGCCAGCGAAATGGCGGGAGAGGCCCAGTACTTC
v_call: TRBV27; j_call: TRBJ1-2; d_call: .; clone_size: .; cdr3_aa: CASRLGGGYGYTF; cdr3_nt: TGTGCCAGCAGACTGGGAGGCGGCTATGGCTACACCTTC
v_call: TRBV29-1; j_call: TRBJ2-1; d_call: .; clone_size: .; cdr3_aa: CSVGRMGVGEQFF; cdr3_nt: TGCAGCGTTGGACGCATGGGGGTCGGTGAGCAGTTCTTC
v_call: TRBV28; j_call: TRBJ1-1; d_call: .; clone_size: few; cdr3_aa: CASSRWGGAGSEAFF; cdr3_nt: TGTGCCAGCAGTCGGTGGGGGGGCGCAGGGTCTGAAGCTTTCTTT
v_call: TRBV6-2/TRBV6-3; j_call: TRBJ1-1; d_call: .; clone_size: many; cdr3_aa: CASSYQNEAFF; cdr3_nt: TGTGCCAGCAGTTACCAGAATGAAGCTTTCTTT
v_call: TRBV2; j_call: TRBJ2-5; d_call: .; clone_size: few; cdr3_aa: CASEVASQYF; cdr3_nt: TGTGCCAGCGAGGTGGCGAGCCAGTACTTC
v_call: TRBV7-8; j_call: TRBJ2-1; d_call: TRBD2; clone_size: .; cdr3_aa: CASSLVGWSSGSSYEQFF; cdr3_nt: TGTGCCAGCAGCTTAGTAGGTTGGTCTAGCGGGAGCTCTTATGAGCAGTTCTTC
v_call: TRBV3-1; j_call: TRBJ1-2; d_call: .; clone_size: few; cdr3_aa: CASSPILENYGYTF; cdr3_nt: TGTGCCAGCAGCCCCATCCTTGAAAACTATGGCTACACCTTC
v_call: TRBV7-2; j_call: TRBJ2-3; d_call: .; clone_size: .; cdr3_aa: CASSPTQDTQYF; cdr3_nt: TGTGCCAGCAGCCCCACCCAAGATACGCAGTATTTT
v_call: TRBV5-6; j_call: TRBJ2-7; d_call: .; clone_size: .; cdr3_aa: CASSSYRAGTYEQYF; cdr3_nt: TGTGCCAGCAGCTCTTACAGGGCTGGGACCTACGAGCAGTACTTC
v_call: TRBV5-8; j_call: TRBJ2-7; d_call: TRBD1; clone_size: many; cdr3_aa: CASSLGQGLIEQYF; cdr3_nt: TGTGCCAGCAGCTTGGGACAGGGCTTGATCGAGCAGTACTTC
v_call: TRBV29-1; j_call: TRBJ2-3; d_call: .; clone_size: .; cdr3_aa: CSVDPTGHTDTQYF; cdr3_nt: TGCAGCGTTGATCCCACAGGGCACACAGATACGCAGTATTTT
v_call: TRBV9; j_call: TRBJ2-1; d_call: TRBD2; clone_size: few; cdr3_aa: CASSVGAGVNEQFF; cdr3_nt: TGTGCCAGCAGCGTAGGAGCGGGAGTTAATGAGCAGTTCTTC
v_call: TRBV7-3; j_call: TRBJ1-1; d_call: TRBD1; clone_size: .; cdr3_aa: CASSSGRQGVTEAFF; cdr3_nt: TGTGCCAGCAGCTCGGGGAGACAGGGAGTGACTGAAGCTTTCTTT
v_call: TRBV6-6; j_call: TRBJ1-1; d_call: TRBD1; clone_size: few; cdr3_aa: CASSYVGTAEAFF; cdr3_nt: TGTGCCAGCAGTTATGTCGGGACAGCTGAAGCTTTCTTT
v_call: TRBV29-1; j_call: TRBJ2-7; d_call: TRBD1; clone_size: .; cdr3_aa: CSSTGTGSHEQYF; cdr3_nt: TGCAGCTCTACCGGGACAGGGTCCCACGAGCAGTACTTC
v_call: TRBV27; j_call: TRBJ1-4; d_call: .; clone_size: few; cdr3_aa: CASSAGTNEKLFF; cdr3_nt: TGTGCCAGCAGCGCCGGAACCAATGAAAAACTGTTTTTT
v_call: TRBV7-2; j_call: TRBJ2-2; d_call: TRBD2; clone_size: .; cdr3_aa: CASSFNGGSSTGELFF; cdr3_nt: TGTGCCAGCAGCTTTAACGGGGGGAGTTCCACCGGGGAGCTGTTTTTT
v_call: TRBV21-1; j_call: TRBJ2-5; d_call: .; clone_size: few; cdr3_aa: CASSLGGGKQETQYF; cdr3_nt: TGTGCCAGCAGCTTAGGAGGCGGGAAACAAGAGACCCAGTACTTC
v_call: TRBV4-3; j_call: TRBJ1-3; d_call: TRBD1; clone_size: many; cdr3_aa: CASSPGAGGFGNTIYF; cdr3_nt: TGCGCCAGCAGCCCGGGGGCAGGGGGCTTTGGAAACACCATATATTTT
v_call: TRBV27; j_call: TRBJ2-7; d_call: TRBD2; clone_size: .; cdr3_aa: CASSPHRPSGSSYEQYF; cdr3_nt: TGTGCCAGCAGTCCTCACCGACCTAGCGGGTCTTCCTACGAGCAGTACTTC
v_call: TRBV7-2; j_call: TRBJ1-3; d_call: .; clone_size: .; cdr3_aa: CASSPVGNTIYF; cdr3_nt: TGTGCCAGCAGCCCTGTTGGAAACACCATATATTTT
v_call: TRBV5-1; j_call: TRBJ1-2; d_call: .; clone_size: many; cdr3_aa: CASTLYSGTDNYGYTF; cdr3_nt: TGCGCCAGCACCCTTTATTCCGGGACTGATAACTATGGCTACACCTTC
v_call: TRBV29-1; j_call: TRBJ2-2; d_call: .; clone_size: .; cdr3_aa: CSAGTSMNTGELFF; cdr3_nt: TGCAGCGCGGGGACCTCGATGAACACCGGGGAGCTGTTTTTT
v_call: TRBV25-1; j_call: TRBJ1-6; d_call: .; clone_size: .; cdr3_aa: CASSEQQNSPLHF; cdr3_nt: TGTGCCAGCAGTGAACAGCAGAATTCACCCCTCCACTTT